These 3 T cell receptor beta chains came from one sample sequenced in a study of blood T cell repertoires in COVID-19. The repertoire was sequenced with immunoSEQ multiplex PCR; TCRdb's copy has only in-frame clones and lacks some. In the table there are approximately 240,000 clones, roughly 80% of which are singletons. The source material was peripheral blood. Every receptor here comes from a woman aged 55-69 years with active or convalescent COVID-19.

The V call is TRBV7-8, the J call TRBJ2-3; D is unresolved. CDR1 SGHVS and CDR2 FQNEAQ come from the germline V gene. The CDR3 spans 11 residues. With 8 bases removed from V and 3 bases from J, the gap between germline ends came to 6 bases. CDR3 residues: CASGRTDTQYF. The CDR3 coding sequence is TGTGCCAGCGGGCGTACAGATACGCAGTATTTT.

The rearrangement uses TRBV5-6 and TRBJ2-3, with a possible D match to TRBD2 (5 bases). CDR1 is SGHDT, CDR2 YYEEEE, per germline. V lost 2 bases and J lost 2, with 12 bases in between. The CDR3 contains 15 residues. Here the CDR3 reads CASSFSPGFTDTQYF. In DNA form, the CDR3 reads TGTGCCAGCAGCTTTTCACCGGGATTCACAGATACGCAGTATTTT.

This clone has a handful of counts. The chain links TRBV28 to TRBJ1-1; D unclear. Germline V gene lookup returns CDR1 MDHEN and CDR2 SYDVKM. This CDR3 has 15 amino acids. The germline V and J ends were trimmed by 2 bases and 1 base, with 11 bases remaining between them. The CDR3 protein is CASSLSLEGNTEAFF. The CDR3 region has the DNA TGTGCCAGCAGTTTAAGCCTCGAGGGGAACACTGAAGCTTTCTTT. The complete variable domain, with remaining parts taken from reference TRBV28 and TRBJ1-1, reads DVKVTQSSRYLVKRTGEKVFLECVQDMDHENMFWYRQDPGLGLRLIYFSYDVKMKEKGDIPEGYSVSREKKERFSLILESASTNQTSMYLCASSLSLEGNTEAFFGQGTRLTVV.